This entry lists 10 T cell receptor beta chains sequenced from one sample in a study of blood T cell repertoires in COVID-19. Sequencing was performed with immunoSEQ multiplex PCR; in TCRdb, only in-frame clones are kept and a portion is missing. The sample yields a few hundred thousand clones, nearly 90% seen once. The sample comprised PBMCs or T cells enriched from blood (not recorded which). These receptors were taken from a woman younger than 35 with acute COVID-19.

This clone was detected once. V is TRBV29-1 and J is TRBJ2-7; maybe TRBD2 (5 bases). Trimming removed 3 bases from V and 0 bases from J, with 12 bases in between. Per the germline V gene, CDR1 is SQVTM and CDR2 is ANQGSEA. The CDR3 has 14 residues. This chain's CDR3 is CSVDRGTNSYEQYF. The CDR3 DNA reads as TGCAGCGTTGACCGGGGTACAAACTCCTACGAGCAGTACTTC.

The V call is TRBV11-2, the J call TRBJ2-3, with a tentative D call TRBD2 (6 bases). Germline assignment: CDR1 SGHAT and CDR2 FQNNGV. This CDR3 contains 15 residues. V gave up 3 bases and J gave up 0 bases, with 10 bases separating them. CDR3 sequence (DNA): TGTGCCAGCAGCTTTCTCGGGACTAGCACAGATACGCAGTATTTT. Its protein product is CASSFLGTSTDTQYF.

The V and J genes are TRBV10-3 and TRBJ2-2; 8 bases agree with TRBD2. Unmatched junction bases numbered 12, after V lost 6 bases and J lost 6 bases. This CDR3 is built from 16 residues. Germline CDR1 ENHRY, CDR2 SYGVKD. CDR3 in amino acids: CAISQPVGTRAGELFF. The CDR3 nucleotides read TGTGCCATCAGCCAGCCCGTTGGGACTAGGGCCGGGGAGCTGTTTTTT.

CDR3: CASSQDFGGQGKETQYF. CDR3 in DNA: TGTGCCAGCAGCCAAGATTTTGGCGGACAGGGAAAAGAGACCCAGTACTTC. This chain joins TRBV3-1 (or the pseudogene TRBV3-2) and TRBJ2-5; TRBD1 agrees at 8 bases. From germline, CDR1 is LGHDT and CDR2 YNNKEL (reference sequence). The V and J ends lost 0 bases and 3 bases, in that order; junction bases with no gene match: 9. The CDR3 runs to 17 residues.

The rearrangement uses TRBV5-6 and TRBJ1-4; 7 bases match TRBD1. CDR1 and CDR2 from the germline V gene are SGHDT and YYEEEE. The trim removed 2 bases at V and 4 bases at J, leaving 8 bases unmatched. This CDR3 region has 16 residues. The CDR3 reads CASSFYTGTVNEKLFF. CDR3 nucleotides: TGTGCCAGCAGCTTTTATACCGGGACAGTTAATGAAAAACTGTTTTTT. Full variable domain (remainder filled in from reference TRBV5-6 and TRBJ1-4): DAGVTQSPTHLIKTRGQQVTLRCSPKSGHDTVSWYQQALGQGPQFIFQYYEEEERQRGNFPDRFSGHQFPNYSSELNVNALLLGDSALYLCASSFYTGTVNEKLFFGSGTQLSVL.

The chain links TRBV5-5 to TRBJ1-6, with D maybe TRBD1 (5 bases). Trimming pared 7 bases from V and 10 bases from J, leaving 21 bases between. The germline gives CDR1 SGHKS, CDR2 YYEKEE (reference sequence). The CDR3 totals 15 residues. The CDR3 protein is CASAPGGGTGSPLHF. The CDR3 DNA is TGTGCCAGCGCCCCCGGGGGGGGAACGGGCTCACCCCTCCACTTT.

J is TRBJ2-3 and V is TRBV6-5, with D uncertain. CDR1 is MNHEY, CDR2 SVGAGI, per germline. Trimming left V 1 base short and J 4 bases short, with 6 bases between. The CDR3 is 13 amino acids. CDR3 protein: CASSYLAPDTQYF. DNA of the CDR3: TGTGCCAGCAGTTACTTGGCACCAGATACGCAGTATTTT.

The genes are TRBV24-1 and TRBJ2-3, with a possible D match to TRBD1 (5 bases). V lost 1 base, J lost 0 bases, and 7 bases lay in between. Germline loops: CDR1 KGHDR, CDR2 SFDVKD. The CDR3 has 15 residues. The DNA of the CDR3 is TGTGCCACCAGTGATTTACAGGACAGCACAGATACGCAGTATTTT. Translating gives CATSDLQDSTDTQYF.

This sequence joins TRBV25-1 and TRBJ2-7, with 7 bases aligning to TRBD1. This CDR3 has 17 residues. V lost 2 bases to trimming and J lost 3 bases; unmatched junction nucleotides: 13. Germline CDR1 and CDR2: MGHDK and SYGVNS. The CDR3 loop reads CASSETSPGTEGYEQYF. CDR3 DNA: TGTGCCAGCAGTGAAACTTCTCCGGGGACAGAGGGCTACGAGCAGTACTTC.

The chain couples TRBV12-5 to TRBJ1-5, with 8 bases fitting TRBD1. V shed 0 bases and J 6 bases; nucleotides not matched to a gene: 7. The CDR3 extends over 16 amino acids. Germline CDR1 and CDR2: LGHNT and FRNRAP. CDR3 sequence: CASGLVSDRAGQPQHF. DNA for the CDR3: TGTGCTAGTGGTTTGGTTTCGGACAGGGCGGGTCAGCCCCAGCATTTT.